The clone carrying this T cell receptor (beta chain) was detected ten times or more. V lost 0 bases, J lost 2 bases, and 11 bases lay in between. CDR1 LGHNA and CDR2 YSLEER come from the germline V gene. The CDR3 extends over 16 amino acids. This record comes from a study of patients and donors after allogeneic stem cell transplantation. TCRdb reprocessed the RT-PCR reads with MiXCR, giving one entry per CDR3 protein. Here the sample spans 200,000 to 250,000 distinct CDR3 sequences, approximately 14% being singletons. The chain links TRBV4-3 to TRBJ2-1; D is possibly TRBD1 or TRBD2 (6 bases each). The sample consisted of blood, either unsorted or a sorted T cell fraction (not recorded which). This clonotype originated in a human donor who was either an allogeneic HSCT recipient or a stem cell or donor lymphocyte infusion donor (not recorded which). It is not recorded whose cells these are; they may come from a transplant donor. The chain's CDR3 is CASSQEPGAAYNEQFF. The CDR3 DNA is TGCGCCAGCAGCCAAGAACCGGGGGCTGCCTACAATGAGCAGTTCTTC.